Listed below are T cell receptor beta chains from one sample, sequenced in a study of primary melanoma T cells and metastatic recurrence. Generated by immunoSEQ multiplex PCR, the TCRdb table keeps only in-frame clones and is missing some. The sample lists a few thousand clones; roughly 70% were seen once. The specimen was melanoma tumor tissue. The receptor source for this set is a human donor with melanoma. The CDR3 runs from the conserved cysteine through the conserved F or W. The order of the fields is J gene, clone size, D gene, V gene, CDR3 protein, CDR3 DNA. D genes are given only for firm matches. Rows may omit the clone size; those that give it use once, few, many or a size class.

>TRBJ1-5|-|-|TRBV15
CATSSRSLWHSNQPQHF
TGTGCCACCAGCAGCCGTTCATTGTGGCATAGCAATCAGCCCCAGCATTTT
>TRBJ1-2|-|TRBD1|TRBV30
CAWSADRGQGGYTF
TGTGCCTGGAGTGCGGACAGGGGGCAAGGTGGCTACACCTTC
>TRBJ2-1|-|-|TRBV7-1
CARSWRGCNEQFF
TGTGCCAGAAGCTGGAGGGGATGCAATGAGCAGTTCTTC
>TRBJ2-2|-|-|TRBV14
CASSQASGAGTGELFF
TGTGCCAGCAGCCAAGCTTCAGGGGCAGGAACCGGGGAGCTGTTTTTT
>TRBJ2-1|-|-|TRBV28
CASSLPGPFNEQFF
TGTGCCAGCAGTTTACCGGGACCCTTCAATGAGCAGTTCTTC
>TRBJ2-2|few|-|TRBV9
CASRAHENTGELFF
TGTGCCAGCAGAGCCCACGAGAACACCGGGGAGCTGTTTTTT
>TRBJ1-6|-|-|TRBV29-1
CSVSVGGTNSPLHF
TGCAGCGTCTCGGTCGGAGGGACCAATTCACCCCTCCACTTT
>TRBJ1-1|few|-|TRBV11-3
CASSLSGRNTEAFF
TGTGCCAGCAGCTTGAGTGGCAGAAACACTGAAGCTTTCTTT
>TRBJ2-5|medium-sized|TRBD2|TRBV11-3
CASSPSGGGTQETQYF
TGTGCCAGCAGCCCATCGGGAGGGGGGACACAAGAGACCCAGTACTTC
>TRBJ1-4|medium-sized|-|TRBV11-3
CASSLDQSEQQSNEKLFF
TGTGCCAGCAGCTTAGATCAATCCGAACAGCAATCTAATGAAAAACTGTTTTTT
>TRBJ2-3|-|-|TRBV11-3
CASSVTRNTDTQYF
TGTGCCAGCAGCGTTACCCGAAACACAGATACGCAGTATTTT